This T cell receptor beta chain was found in a study of blood T cells in healthy people across ages. A J-beta primer mix and a sample-barcoded 5' primer were used in a second PCR of roughly 6 to 11 cycles. A template-switch adaptor containing 12 random nucleotides labeled each cDNA molecule. MiXCR, applied by TCRdb to the 5' RACE reads, yields one record per CDR3 protein. The sample includes approximately 700,000 distinct CDR3 sequences, about 30% of them seen just once. The sample holds a few counts of this clonotype. Germline CDR1 MNHEY, CDR2 SVGAGI. There are 16 residues in the CDR3. J gave up 0 bases and V 4 bases, and 5 bases lay outside the gene matches.

The receptor comes from a woman of 80 years or more in good health. The chain carries TRBV6-5 and TRBJ2-2; 7 nucleotides align to TRBD2. Sequenced: blood. CDR3 in DNA: TGTGCCAGCAGTTGGGGGGGACCTTCGAACACCGGGGAGCTGTTTTTT. It is translated as CASSWGGPSNTGELFF.